This TCR beta chain originates from a study of blood T cell repertoires in COVID-19. At the level of the study: Italy, Spain and the United States were the sources of the convalescent and acute COVID-19 samples.

Per the original data handling: Amplification of reference gene primers was used by the study to estimate nucleated cell counts. Libraries were prepared by immunoSEQ multiplex PCR; TCRdb keeps only in-frame clonotypes and omits some of them. V, J and clone size are those of that table, while D and trimming were read from the DNA. The sample lists 300,000 or so clones, more than 75% seen once, with approximately 0.99% in the top ten. This CDR3 is 19 amino acids long. The trim removed 0 bases at V and 2 bases at J, leaving 9 bases unmatched. Germline V lookup: CDR1 SGDLS, CDR2 YYNGEE. Everyone who took part was roughly 18 to 89 years old, and they came from roughly 25 US areas. Cohort 3 recovery required two negative PCRs, clearance, or symptom resolution.

The genes are TRBV9 and TRBJ2-2, with TRBD2 identical over 11 bases. This sequence was found in a woman in her twenties or thirties who had recovered from COVID-19. Sequences were obtained from PBMCs or T cells enriched from blood (not recorded which). The CDR3 is CASSVDPGTSGPNTGELFF. The CDR3 DNA reads TGTGCCAGCAGCGTAGACCCAGGGACTAGCGGACCAAACACCGGGGAGCTGTTTTTT.